These 21 T cell receptor beta chains came from one sample sequenced in a study of T cell responses to AZD1222 COVID-19 vaccine. Clones were sequenced by immunoSEQ multiplex PCR, and TCRdb holds only the in-frame ones, with some missing. Of fewer than 110,000 clones in the sample, approximately 88% were seen once. Source: peripheral blood, taken on day 0 of AZD1222 vaccination. These receptors all come from an adult in good health.

The chain has TRBV10-2 and TRBJ2-7; D is perhaps TRBD2 (5 bases). The germline V gene encodes CDR1 WSHSY and CDR2 SAAADI. The CDR3 spans 14 residues. The V end was cut by 5 bases, the J end by 0 bases, with 11 bases between. The CDR3 loop reads CASSIQRYSYEQYF. CDR3 sequence (DNA): TGCGCCAGCAGTATCCAGCGGTACTCCTACGAGCAGTACTTC.

The V call is TRBV28, the J call TRBJ1-6; D gene uncertain. Trimming removed 6 bases at V and 7 bases at J, with 7 bases between. The germline CDR1 and CDR2 sequences are MDHEN and SYDVKM. The CDR3 runs 12 residues. The CDR3 sequence: CASRRRNSPLHF. Written as DNA, the CDR3 is TGTGCCAGCAGAAGGCGGAATTCACCCCTCCACTTT. The full variable domain, in which reference TRBV28 and TRBJ1-6 provide the parts outside the CDR3, is DVKVTQSSRYLVKRTGEKVFLECVQDMDHENMFWYRQDPGLGLRLIYFSYDVKMKEKGDIPEGYSVSREKKERFSLILESASTNQTSMYLCASRRRNSPLHFGNGTRLTVT.

The rearrangement joins TRBV19 to TRBJ1-5; D not resolved. The CDR3 covers 13 residues. Trimming removed 5 bases at V and 2 bases at J, with 7 bases between. Looked up from germline, CDR1 is LNHDA and CDR2 is SQIVND (reference sequence). The CDR3 loop reads CASSPQGNQPQHF. The CDR3 DNA reads as TGTGCCAGTAGTCCCCAGGGCAATCAGCCCCAGCATTTT.

The chain employs TRBV19 and TRBJ2-7, with D unresolved. The CDR3 totals 12 residues. V gave up 4 bases and J gave up 4 bases, with 8 bases separating them. Germline CDR1 reads LNHDA; CDR2 reads SQIVND (reference sequence). CDR3 in amino acids: CASSNDLYEQYF. The DNA of the CDR3 is TGTGCCAGTAGTAATGACTTATACGAGCAGTACTTC.

V gene TRBV3-1 (or the pseudogene TRBV3-2) combines with J gene TRBJ2-3, with 8 bases aligning to TRBD2. V trimming: 1 base; J trimming: 10 bases; junction bases outside the gene matches: 19. Germline CDR1 reads LGHDT; CDR2 reads YNNKEL (reference sequence). There are 18 residues in the CDR3. CDR3 DNA: TGTGCCAGCAGCCAAGGGGCAGCGGGAGCCCCGCGGGCGGGAGCGCAGTATTTT. Residues: CASSQGAAGAPRAGAQYF.

The J gene is TRBJ2-7, the V gene TRBV7-8; tentatively, D is TRBD1 (6 bases). The CDR3 has 14 residues. CDR1 is SGHVS, CDR2 FQNEAQ, per germline. The V and J ends lost 1 base and 2 bases respectively, with 9 bases between them. In nucleotides, the CDR3 is TGTGCCAGCAGCTTAGGGACAGTCACCTACGAGCAGTACTTC. It specifies CASSLGTVTYEQYF. The variable domain in full, with the rest retrieved from reference TRBV7-8 and TRBJ2-7, is GAGVSQSPRYKVAKRGQDVALRCDPISGHVSLFWYQQALGQGPEFLTYFQNEAQLDKSGLPSDRFFAERPEGSVSTLKIQRTQQEDSAVYLCASSLGTVTYEQYFGPGTRLTVT.

V usage is TRBV2 and J usage is TRBJ2-7, with no clear D. V was shortened by 4 bases and J by 3 bases, with 10 bases between the two germline ends. This CDR3 is 13 amino acids long. Germline CDR1 is SNHLY and CDR2 is FYNNEI. This CDR3 reads CASSGGLGYEQYF. CDR3 sequence (DNA): TGTGCCAGCAGTGGAGGATTAGGCTACGAGCAGTACTTC.

The chain combines TRBV4-1 with TRBJ2-2; D is unclear. The CDR3 is made up of 15 amino acids. The V end lost 1 base, the J end lost 1 base, and 7 bases lay between the germline ends. The germline V gene has CDR1 MGHRA and CDR2 YSYEKL. In nucleotides, the CDR3 is TGCGCCAGCAGCCAAGGCCGGCTGAACACCGGGGAGCTGTTTTTT. Translated: CASSQGRLNTGELFF.

The chain uses TRBV19 and TRBJ2-3; no reliable D call. The CDR3 has 12 amino acids. Between the trimmed V and J ends, which lost 5 bases and 1 base, there was a span of 4 bases. The germline V gene encodes CDR1 LNHDA and CDR2 SQIVND (reference sequence). CDR3 coding DNA: TGTGCCAGTAGTCCGGGCACAGATACGCAGTATTTT. Translating gives CASSPGTDTQYF. The variable domain in full, completed from reference TRBV19 and TRBJ2-3, reads DGGITQSPKYLFRKEGQNVTLSCEQNLNHDAMYWYRQDPGQGLRLIYYSQIVNDFQKGDIAEGYSVSREKKESFPLTVTSAQKNPTAFYLCASSPGTDTQYFGPGTRLTVL.

The V call is TRBV7-2, the J call TRBJ2-2, with 8 bases identical to TRBD1. This CDR3 comprises 14 residues. Germline V lookup: CDR1 SGHTA, CDR2 FQGNSA. The trim removed 5 bases at V and 3 bases at J, leaving 2 bases unmatched. The DNA for the CDR3 is TGTGCCAGCAGCCGGACAGGGTACACCGGGGAGCTGTTTTTT. It is translated as CASSRTGYTGELFF. Full variable domain (missing parts from reference TRBV7-2 and TRBJ2-2): GAGVSQSPSNKVTEKGKDVELRCDPISGHTALYWYRQSLGQGLEFLIYFQGNSAPDKSGLPSDRFSAERTGGSVSTLTIQRTQQEDSAVYLCASSRTGYTGELFFGEGSRLTVL.

This rearrangement joins TRBV28 to TRBJ2-1; D might be TRBD1 (5 bases). CDR1 MDHEN and CDR2 SYDVKM come from the germline V gene. This CDR3 spans 14 amino acids. V lost 5 bases and J 8 bases, leaving 16 bases between the germline ends. CDR3 protein: CASSRPPGIDEQFF. CDR3 coding DNA: TGTGCCAGCAGTCGGCCCCCAGGGATCGATGAGCAGTTCTTC. The full variable domain, in which reference TRBV28 and TRBJ2-1 provide the parts outside the CDR3, is DVKVTQSSRYLVKRTGEKVFLECVQDMDHENMFWYRQDPGLGLRLIYFSYDVKMKEKGDIPEGYSVSREKKERFSLILESASTNQTSMYLCASSRPPGIDEQFFGPGTRLTVL.

The chain couples TRBV18 to TRBJ1-5, with TRBD1 as a possible D gene (5 bases). The CDR3 runs to 16 residues. Trimming took off 3 bases at V and 4 bases at J, with 16 bases between the two ends. In germline, CDR1 is KGHSH, CDR2 LQKENI. The CDR3 region is CASSPNPGGENQPQHF. CDR3 sequence (DNA): TGTGCCAGCTCACCGAACCCCGGGGGGGAGAATCAGCCCCAGCATTTT. Together with reference TRBV18 and TRBJ1-5, the CDR3 gives the full variable domain: NAGVMQNPRHLVRRRGQEARLRCSPMKGHSHVYWYRQLPEEGLKFMVYLQKENIIDESGMPKERFSAEFPKEGPSILRIQQVVRGDSAAYFCASSPNPGGENQPQHFGDGTRLSIL.

The chain has TRBV28 and TRBJ2-7; 7 nucleotides agree with TRBD2. This CDR3 is 13 amino acids long. The trim removed 8 bases at V and 7 bases at J, leaving 11 bases unmatched. Germline assignment: CDR1 MDHEN and CDR2 SYDVKM. Here the CDR3 reads CASRGGRGGEQYF. Written as DNA, the CDR3 is TGTGCCAGCCGTGGAGGCCGGGGAGGGGAGCAGTACTTC.

This chain joins TRBV5-1 and TRBJ2-2; 12 nucleotides match TRBD2. Per the germline V gene, CDR1 is SGHRS and CDR2 is YFSETQ. The CDR3 length is 15 residues. The trim removed 7 bases at V and 5 bases at J, leaving 6 bases unmatched. CDR3 sequence (DNA): TGCGCCAGCTCGACTAGCGGGAGTGGAACCGGGGAGCTGTTTTTT. It is translated as CASSTSGSGTGELFF.

This clone was counted a single time. J is TRBJ1-6 and V is TRBV24-1; a possible D gene is TRBD1 (5 bases). CDR3 length equals 16 residues. CDR1 is KGHDR, CDR2 SFDVKD, per germline. V shed 8 bases and J shed 0 bases, with 13 bases lying between them. The CDR3 coding sequence is TGTGCCACCAACGAGGCAGGGAGCTCCTATAATTCACCCCTCCACTTT. Its translation is CATNEAGSSYNSPLHF.

This rearrangement joins TRBV7-3 to TRBJ2-1, with 7 nucleotides matching TRBD2. V gave up 5 bases and J gave up 6 bases; unmatched junction bases: 7. Germline values: CDR1 SGHTA, CDR2 FQGTGA. CDR3 length equals 14 residues. The CDR3 coding sequence is TGTGCCAGCAGCCCCCGACTAGCAGGCAATGAGCAGTTCTTC. This encodes CASSPRLAGNEQFF. The complete variable domain, with remaining parts taken from reference TRBV7-3 and TRBJ2-1, reads GAGVSQTPSNKVTEKGKYVELRCDPISGHTALYWYRQSLGQGPEFLIYFQGTGAADDSGLPNDRFFAVRPEGSVSTLKIQRTERGDSAVYLCASSPRLAGNEQFFGPGTRLTVL.

The J gene is TRBJ1-5, the V gene TRBV9, with 7 bases matching TRBD1. The germline V gene has CDR1 SGDLS and CDR2 YYNGEE. Trimming at V came to 3 bases and at J to 7 bases, leaving 10 bases not matched to a gene. This CDR3 has 15 residues. CDR3 nucleotides: TGTGCCAGCAGCGCCGAGCAGGGGGTTAGGCAGCCCCAGCATTTT. It codes for CASSAEQGVRQPQHF.

The chain uses TRBV19 and TRBJ2-4, with D possibly matching TRBD2 (6 bases). Germline loops: CDR1 LNHDA, CDR2 SQIVND (reference sequence). This CDR3 spans 15 amino acids. V lost 3 bases and J 8 bases, leaving 17 bases between the germline ends. The DNA for the CDR3 is TGTGCCAGTAGTATGCATTTTCGGGAGAAGGACATTCAGTACTTC. Translation: CASSMHFREKDIQYF. Looking up the rest from reference TRBV19 and TRBJ2-4 gives the full variable domain: DGGITQSPKYLFRKEGQNVTLSCEQNLNHDAMYWYRQDPGQGLRLIYYSQIVNDFQKGDIAEGYSVSREKKESFPLTVTSAQKNPTAFYLCASSMHFREKDIQYFGAGTRLSVL.

Concerning this clone: The junction does not match germline at one end; this may be a read error. V is TRBV19 and J is TRBJ2-7; D uncertain. The CDR3 runs to 11 residues. CDR1 and CDR2 (germline): LNHDA, SQIVND (reference sequence). The CDR3 coding sequence is TGTGCCAGTAGTTCCCGATACGTGCAGTACTTC. Translated: CASSSRYVQYF.

This chain links TRBV28 with TRBJ1-3, with D possibly matching TRBD1 (5 bases). Germline V lookup: CDR1 MDHEN, CDR2 SYDVKM. V dropped 5 bases and J dropped 0 bases, with 14 bases sitting between them. There are 16 residues in the CDR3. CDR3 region: CASSLRDPSSGNTIYF. As DNA, the CDR3 is TGTGCCAGCAGTCTCCGGGACCCGAGCTCTGGAAACACCATATATTTT. Together with reference TRBV28 and TRBJ1-3, the CDR3 gives the full variable domain: DVKVTQSSRYLVKRTGEKVFLECVQDMDHENMFWYRQDPGLGLRLIYFSYDVKMKEKGDIPEGYSVSREKKERFSLILESASTNQTSMYLCASSLRDPSSGNTIYFGEGSWLTVV.

The CDR3 region is CASSSTRGNQPQHF. Written as DNA, the CDR3 is TGTGCCAGCAGCTCGACCAGGGGGAATCAGCCCCAGCATTTT. V and J are TRBV7-9 and TRBJ1-5, with 7 bases aligning to TRBD1. The CDR3 has 14 residues. V gave up 4 bases and J gave up 4 bases; unmatched junction bases: 4. The germline V gene has CDR1 SEHNR and CDR2 FQNEAQ (reference sequence). The full variable domain, rest sourced from reference TRBV7-9 and TRBJ1-5, is DTGVSQNPRHKITKRGQNVTFRCDPISEHNRLYWYRQTLGQGPEFLTYFQNEAQLEKSRLLSDRFSAERPKGSFSTLEIQRTEQGDSAMYLCASSSTRGNQPQHFGDGTRLSIL.